This T cell receptor (beta chain) was recorded in a study of T-cell reconstitution after alpha-beta-depleted transplantation in children. For TCRbeta, the library was prepared with unique molecular identifiers. Each CDR3 protein gets one entry after TCRdb re-called the PCR reads with MiXCR. The table lists 210,000 or so distinct CDR3 sequences, about 9.5% of them singletons. In its sample, this clonotype was seen a few times. The CDR3 totals 15 residues. V lost 5 bases to trimming and J lost 6 bases, with 17 bases between them. CDR1 is SGHAT and CDR2 is FQNNGV in the germline V gene. This chain joins TRBV11-2 and TRBJ2-1, with D uncertain. The source is a human donor who donated a stem cell graft to a child with acute lymphoblastic leukemia. Sequences were derived from PBMCs from the stem cell graft donor, sampled from the stem cell graft. Written as DNA, the CDR3 is TGTGCCAGCAGCGAAACCGGGTCCCCCGGCAATGAGCAGTTCTTC. It is translated as CASSETGSPGNEQFF.